Listed below are T cell receptor beta chains from one sample, sequenced in a study of T cells in Graves' hyperthyroidism and ophthalmopathy. TCRdb independently ran MiXCR on the multiplex PCR reads; one entry per CDR3 protein. The sample has a few hundred thousand distinct CDR3 sequences; approximately 22% are singletons. The sample comprised blood. The receptors here all came from a woman in her 70s with Graves' ophthalmopathy. Both conserved end residues are part of each CDR3. A D gene is named only where the DNA matches it firmly. Clone size appears in some rows only: once, few, many, or a class for an expanded clone.

J gene: TRBJ2-5
V gene: TRBV24-1
clone size: few
D gene: NA
CDR3 DNA: TGTGCCACCAGTGGGAAAGAGACCCAGTACTTC
CDR3 protein: CATSGKETQYF

J gene: TRBJ2-1
V gene: TRBV6-1
clone size: few
D gene: NA
CDR3 DNA: TGTGCCAGCAGTGAATGGGGTACTAACCCCGCCAACACCTACAATGAGCAGTTCTTC
CDR3 protein: CASSEWGTNPANTYNEQFF

J gene: TRBJ1-6
V gene: TRBV7-3
clone size: NA
D gene: NA
CDR3 DNA: TGTGCCAGCAGCTTAACGGACGGGGTAGATTCACCCCTCCACTTT
CDR3 protein: CASSLTDGVDSPLHF

J gene: TRBJ1-5
V gene: TRBV4-1
clone size: NA
D gene: NA
CDR3 DNA: TGCGCCAGCAGGCAGGGCGGCAATAGCAATCAGCCCCAGCATTTT
CDR3 protein: CASRQGGNSNQPQHF

J gene: TRBJ2-3
V gene: TRBV4-1
clone size: NA
D gene: NA
CDR3 DNA: TGCGCCAGCAGCCAAGTTCCGATTGTCGGAACGCAGTATTTT
CDR3 protein: CASSQVPIVGTQYF

J gene: TRBJ2-1
V gene: TRBV10-1
clone size: few
D gene: TRBD1
CDR3 DNA: TGCGCCCTCAACCCCACAGGGGCCGGATTGGGTAATGAGCAGTTCTTC
CDR3 protein: CALNPTGAGLGNEQFF

J gene: TRBJ1-6
V gene: TRBV5-1
clone size: NA
D gene: NA
CDR3 DNA: TGCGCCAGCAGCGAGGTTCCTCGAAGCTCCTATAATTCACCCCTCCACTTT
CDR3 protein: CASSEVPRSSYNSPLHF

J gene: TRBJ2-2
V gene: TRBV12-5
clone size: NA
D gene: NA
CDR3 DNA: TGTGCTAGTGGACGCGAGCCGGCGGGTGGCGGGGAGCTGTTTTTT
CDR3 protein: CASGREPAGGGELFF

J gene: TRBJ2-2
V gene: TRBV12-3/TRBV12-4
clone size: NA
D gene: TRBD1
CDR3 DNA: TGTGCCAGCAGCCGACAGGGGATCGCCGGGGAGCTGTTTTTT
CDR3 protein: CASSRQGIAGELFF

J gene: TRBJ2-4
V gene: TRBV7-8
clone size: few
D gene: NA
CDR3 DNA: TGTGCCAGCAGCTTAGACAAGTTTCAAGCCAAAAACATTCAGTACTTC
CDR3 protein: CASSLDKFQAKNIQYF

J gene: TRBJ2-3
V gene: TRBV5-1
clone size: many
D gene: NA
CDR3 DNA: TGCGCCAGCAGCCCGGAGGGCCTTGATACGCAGTATTTT
CDR3 protein: CASSPEGLDTQYF

J gene: TRBJ2-3
V gene: TRBV25-1
clone size: NA
D gene: NA
CDR3 DNA: TGTGCCAGCGGCTATTCGGTAGATACGCAGTATTTT
CDR3 protein: CASGYSVDTQYF

J gene: TRBJ1-1
V gene: TRBV20-1
clone size: few
D gene: NA
CDR3 DNA: TGCAGTGCAACCCCCCACAGGGAAACTGAAGCTTTCTTT
CDR3 protein: CSATPHRETEAFF

J gene: TRBJ1-3
V gene: TRBV19
clone size: few
D gene: NA
CDR3 DNA: TGTGCCAGCATACAGGTCTCTGGAAACACCATATATTTT
CDR3 protein: CASIQVSGNTIYF

J gene: TRBJ2-7
V gene: TRBV7-9
clone size: few
D gene: NA
CDR3 DNA: TGTGCCAGCAGTCAGGGACCGGTCTACGAGCAGTACTTC
CDR3 protein: CASSQGPVYEQYF

J gene: TRBJ2-5
V gene: TRBV7-2
clone size: many
D gene: NA
CDR3 DNA: TGTGCCAGCAGCTTTCTACGAGAGACCCAGTACTTC
CDR3 protein: CASSFLRETQYF

J gene: TRBJ1-2
V gene: TRBV18
clone size: few
D gene: TRBD1
CDR3 DNA: TGTGCCAGCTCACCAACAGGGGCGACCTCCTATGGCTACACCTTC
CDR3 protein: CASSPTGATSYGYTF

J gene: TRBJ2-1
V gene: TRBV27
clone size: few
D gene: TRBD1
CDR3 DNA: TGTGCCAGCAGGGGGGGACAGGGGTCCTACAATGAGCAGTTCTTC
CDR3 protein: CASRGGQGSYNEQFF

J gene: TRBJ2-7
V gene: TRBV6-1
clone size: NA
D gene: TRBD2
CDR3 DNA: TGTGCCAGCATCCATTCGGGAGGGGTCTACGAGCAGTACTTC
CDR3 protein: CASIHSGGVYEQYF

J gene: TRBJ1-1
V gene: TRBV15
clone size: NA
D gene: NA
CDR3 DNA: TGTGCCACCAGCAGATCCGGGACCTTAAACACTGAAGCTTTCTTT
CDR3 protein: CATSRSGTLNTEAFF

J gene: TRBJ2-3
V gene: TRBV19
clone size: NA
D gene: TRBD2
CDR3 DNA: TGTGCCAGTAGTGGAGCGGAGGGACTAGCGGGACCCGGTACGCAGTATTTT
CDR3 protein: CASSGAEGLAGPGTQYF

J gene: TRBJ1-4
V gene: TRBV19
clone size: NA
D gene: NA
CDR3 DNA: TGTGCCAGTACCCCCTGGGGGGGGAATGAAAAACTGTTTTTT
CDR3 protein: CASTPWGGNEKLFF

J gene: TRBJ2-2
V gene: TRBV20-1
clone size: few
D gene: NA
CDR3 DNA: TGCAGTGCAATCTGGGCAGGGCGAAACACCGGGGAGCTGTTTTTT
CDR3 protein: CSAIWAGRNTGELFF

J gene: TRBJ1-1
V gene: TRBV9
clone size: few
D gene: NA
CDR3 DNA: TGTGCCAGCAATGGGGAAACGAACACTGAAGCTTTCTTT
CDR3 protein: CASNGETNTEAFF